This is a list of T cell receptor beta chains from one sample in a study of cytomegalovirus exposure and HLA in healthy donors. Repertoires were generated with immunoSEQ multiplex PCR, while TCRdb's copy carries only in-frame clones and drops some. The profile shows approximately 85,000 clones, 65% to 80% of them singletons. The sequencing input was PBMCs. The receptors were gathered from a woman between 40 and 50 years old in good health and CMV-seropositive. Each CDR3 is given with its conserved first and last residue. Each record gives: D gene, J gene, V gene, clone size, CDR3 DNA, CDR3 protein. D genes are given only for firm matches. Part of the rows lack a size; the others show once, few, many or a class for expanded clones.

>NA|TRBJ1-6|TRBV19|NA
TGTGCCAGTAGTACACAGGGTTCCCCCTCACCCCTCCACTTT
CASSTQGSPSPLHF
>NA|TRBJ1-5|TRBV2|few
TGTGCCAGCAGTGAAGGGCAGGCTTATCAGCCCCAGCATTTT
CASSEGQAYQPQHF
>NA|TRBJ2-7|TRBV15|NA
TGTGCCACCAGCACCGGGCCTTCAGGGTCCTACGAGCAGTACTTC
CATSTGPSGSYEQYF
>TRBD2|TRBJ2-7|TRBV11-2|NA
TGTGCCAGCAGCTTAGGTACTAGCGGGAACTACGAGCAGTACTTC
CASSLGTSGNYEQYF
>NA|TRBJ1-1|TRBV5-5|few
TGTGCCAGCAGCTTGGGGCAGGGCGCTCTGAACACTGAAGCTTTCTTT
CASSLGQGALNTEAFF
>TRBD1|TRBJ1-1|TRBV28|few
TGTGCCAGCAGACCGACAGGGTTCACTGAAGCTTTCTTT
CASRPTGFTEAFF
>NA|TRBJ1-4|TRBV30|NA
TGTGCCTGGAACACCGGGGGGACCGAAAAACTGTTTTTT
CAWNTGGTEKLFF
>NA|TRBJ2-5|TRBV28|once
TGTGCCAGCAGTTTCCCTCTAGCGTCGACCCAGTACTTC
CASSFPLASTQYF
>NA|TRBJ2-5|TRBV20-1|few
TGCAGTGCTAGCGTCCAAGAGACCCAGTACTTC
CSASVQETQYF
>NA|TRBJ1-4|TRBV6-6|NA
TGTGCCAGCAGAAACAGGGCGTGGGATGAAAAACTGTTTTTT
CASRNRAWDEKLFF
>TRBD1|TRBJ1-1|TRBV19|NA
TGTGCCAGTAGTATAGATAATCGACAGGGCACTGAAGCTTTCTTT
CASSIDNRQGTEAFF
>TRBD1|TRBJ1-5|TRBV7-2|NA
TGTGCCAGCAGCCGTCAACAGGGGGCCAATCAGCCCCAGCATTTT
CASSRQQGANQPQHF
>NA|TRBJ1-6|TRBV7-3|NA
TGTGCCAGCAGCTTAAATGGAGGGTCCGGGTCACCCCTCCACTTT
CASSLNGGSGSPLHF
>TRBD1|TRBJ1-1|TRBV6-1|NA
TGTGCCAGCAGTGAGTGGGACAGGGGTGGTGCTTTCTTT
CASSEWDRGGAFF
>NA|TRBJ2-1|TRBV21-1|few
TGTGCCAGCAGCATAGGGGGTACTAGCGGAGGCTCCTACAATGAGCAGTTCTTC
CASSIGGTSGGSYNEQFF
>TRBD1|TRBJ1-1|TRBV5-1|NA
TGCGCCAGCACGCTCCTGGGACAGGGAGGGACTGAAGCTTTCTTT
CASTLLGQGGTEAFF
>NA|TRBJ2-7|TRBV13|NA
TGTGCCAGCAGCCCCCAACTAAGGAGCGAGCAGTACTTC
CASSPQLRSEQYF
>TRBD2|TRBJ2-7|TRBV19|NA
TGTGCCAGTAGTATGGGACTAGTGGGCGAGCAGTACTTC
CASSMGLVGEQYF
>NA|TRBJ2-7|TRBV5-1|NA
TGCGCCAGCAAGGCCCCGGGGGATATTGGAGAGCAGTACTTC
CASKAPGDIGEQYF
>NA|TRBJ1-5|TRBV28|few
TGTGCCAGCAGTTTAGGAGACAGGAATCAGCCCCAGCATTTT
CASSLGDRNQPQHF
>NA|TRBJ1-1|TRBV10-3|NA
TGTGCCATCAGCCAGCACCAGGGTCGTGGGGGGTACACTGAAGCTTTCTTT
CAISQHQGRGGYTEAFF
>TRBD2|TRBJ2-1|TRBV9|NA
TGTGCCAGCAGCGGGCAGGGTAGCGGGTTCCTCAATGAGCAGTTCTTC
CASSGQGSGFLNEQFF
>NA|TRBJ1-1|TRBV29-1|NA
TGCAGCGTTGAAGCCAGTATGAACACTGAAGCTTTCTTT
CSVEASMNTEAFF
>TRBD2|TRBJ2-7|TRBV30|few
TGTGCCTGGAGTGTTGGGGAGGGTGTGGAGCAGTACTTC
CAWSVGEGVEQYF